Shown below are 10 T cell receptor beta chains from a single sample sequenced in a study of T cell responses to AZD1222 COVID-19 vaccine. Produced via immunoSEQ multiplex PCR; TCRdb's table is partial and in-frame only. The data show 100,000 to 150,000 clones, with 88% seen just once and 3.5% to 4.5% held by the top ten. The source was peripheral blood, collected on day 0 of AZD1222 vaccination. The receptors come from an adult in good health.

J is TRBJ2-5 and V is TRBV21-1; no DNA check was done on the table's D call, TRBD2. TRBV21-1 is a pseudogene segment. This CDR3 is built from 16 residues. The CDR3 loop is CASSKEIGGNGETQYF. CDR3 DNA sequence: TGTGCCAGCAGCAAAGAGATCGGAGGGAACGGGGAGACCCAGTACTTC.

This chain links TRBV10-2 with TRBJ2-1, with no clear D. Germline V CDR1 and CDR2: WSHSY, SAAADI. V dropped 8 bases and J dropped 7 bases, with 15 bases sitting between them. This CDR3 contains 13 residues. The CDR3 spells CASGSGGPNEQFF. The CDR3 DNA is TGCGCCAGCGGCTCGGGTGGGCCTAATGAGCAGTTCTTC.

This clone has just one count. The chain carries TRBV5-1 and TRBJ1-6; 7 nucleotides match TRBD1. J gave up 16 bases and V 4 bases, and 14 bases lay outside the gene matches. The CDR3 has 14 residues. CDR1 and CDR2 from the germline V gene are SGHRS and YFSETQ. The CDR3 DNA reads TGCGCCAGCAGCGGGACAGTGTGGTACGATGGTCTCCACTTT. Protein sequence: CASSGTVWYDGLHF.

This clone was seen a handful of times. The chain is built from TRBV12-3 or TRBV12-4 and TRBJ1-2; D possibly corresponds to TRBD1 (5 bases). The CDR3 runs to 13 residues. V dropped 2 bases and J dropped 5 bases, with 9 bases sitting between them. CDR3 in amino acids: CASSLLGEYGYTF. CDR3 DNA: TGTGCCAGCAGTTTATTAGGGGAGTATGGCTACACCTTC.

This clone was observed once. At one end the junction does not follow the germline gene, possibly because of a read error. The rearrangement uses TRBV7-9 and TRBJ2-7; the match to TRBD1 covers 8 bases. There are 16 residues in the CDR3. The germline V gene encodes CDR1 SEHNR and CDR2 FQNEAQ (reference sequence). The CDR3 reads CASNLRTGTGSYEQYF. The CDR3, as DNA: TGTGCCAGCAACTTAAGAACCGGGACAGGCTCCTACGAGCAGTACTTC.

The sample holds many counts of this clone. The chain couples TRBV5-1 to TRBJ1-1; D is unclear. The CDR3 is 13 amino acids. Germline V lookup: CDR1 SGHRS, CDR2 YFSETQ. Between the trimmed V and J ends, which lost 0 bases and 7 bases, there was a span of 10 bases. The CDR3 bases are TGCGCCAGCAGCTTGGACGGGATCCGTGAAGCTTTCTTT. Translating gives CASSLDGIREAFF.

The chain recombines TRBV10-3 with TRBJ2-7, with 7 bases lining up with TRBD2. V dropped 4 bases and J dropped 6; count of bases not matched to a gene: 9. Germline-derived CDR1 and CDR2 are ENHRY and SYGVKD. The length of the CDR3 is 14 residues. The CDR3 DNA is TGTGCCATCAGTGCGTCGACTAGCCCCGCCGAGCAGTACTTC. This codes for CAISASTSPAEQYF.

J is TRBJ1-5 and V is TRBV25-1; D gene uncertain. V was pared by 4 bases and J by 0 bases, with 7 bases between. The CDR3 is 14 residues long. Per the germline V gene, CDR1 is MGHDK and CDR2 is SYGVNS. CDR3 in amino acids: CASSVSNSNQPQHF. The CDR3 bases are TGTGCCAGCAGTGTGAGTAATAGCAATCAGCCCCAGCATTTT.

This chain uses TRBV7-8 with TRBJ1-1; D is ambiguous. Trimming left V 1 base short and J 1 base short, with 7 bases between. The germline CDR1 and CDR2 sequences are SGHVS and FQNEAQ. The CDR3 extends over 14 amino acids. CDR3 sequence: CASSLGTENTEAFF. DNA of the CDR3: TGTGCCAGCAGCTTAGGTACGGAGAACACTGAAGCTTTCTTT.

The chain employs TRBV6-5 and TRBJ2-7; 8 nucleotides agree with TRBD2. CDR1 is MNHEY and CDR2 is SVGAGI in the germline V gene. V was clipped by 2 bases and J by 6 bases; unmatched bases: 6. This CDR3 comprises 14 residues. DNA for the CDR3: TGTGCCAGCAGTTACAAGCGGGAGAGACCCGAGCAGTACTTC. This gives the protein CASSYKRERPEQYF.